This TCR beta chain derives from a study of regulatory T cells in long-lasting Graves disease. Germline CDR1 is SGDLS and CDR2 is YYNGEE. Trimming left V 2 bases short and J 6 bases short, with 17 bases between. The CDR3 contains 15 residues. This clonotype showed up many times. Arm-PCR of CDR3 regions and iRepertoire HTBI primers were used to build TCR beta libraries. Each CDR3 protein gets one entry after TCRdb re-called the multiplex PCR reads with MiXCR. The data show some 410,000 distinct CDR3 sequences, with about a sixth seen just once and around 10% held by the top ten. The time point was: newly diagnosed GD, antithyroid drugs for less than 3 months. RNA from PBMCs was the source of the TCR library. These same data were also listed under a study on T cells in Graves' hyperthyroidism and ophthalmopathy.

The source was peripheral blood mononuclear cells (PBMCs), collected at new diagnosis, from a patient treated with antithyroid drugs. The genes are TRBV9 and TRBJ1-1; possibly TRBD1 for D (6 bases). This sequence was found in a woman in her 30s with Graves disease. The CDR3 protein is CASSVDGGGFSEAFF. DNA for the CDR3: TGTGCCAGCAGCGTCGATGGGGGCGGTTTCTCTGAAGCTTTCTTT.